This TCR beta chain came from a study of blood T cell repertoires in COVID-19. Study-level information: COVID-19 samples collected from the United States, Italy and Spain covered acute and convalescent phases. Sources were T cells, B-cell-depleted T cells, or PBMCs; the material itself was cDNA or gDNA.

Participant age was roughly 18 to 100 years, and participants resided in fewer than 25 US areas. In the original analysis: Reference gene primer amplification in the assay estimated nucleated cell counts. Only in-frame clones appear in the TCRdb table, and some are missing; sequencing was by immunoSEQ multiplex PCR. V and J calls and clone size are given by that table; D and trimming were obtained from the DNA. The data show approximately 300,000 clones, 90% seen once. The sequenced sample consisted of PBMCs or T cells enriched from blood (not recorded which). The source is a young woman with acute COVID-19.

The DNA of the CDR3 is TGTGCCAGCAGTTACGGGGGCGCGGGCAATCAGCCCCAGCATTTT. Protein sequence: CASSYGGAGNQPQHF. The gene calls are TRBV6-5 and TRBJ1-5; D perhaps matches TRBD1 (6 bases). V was shortened by 2 bases and J by 2 bases, with 10 bases between the two germline ends. The germline V gene has CDR1 MNHEY and CDR2 SVGAGI. The CDR3 loop spans 15 amino acids.